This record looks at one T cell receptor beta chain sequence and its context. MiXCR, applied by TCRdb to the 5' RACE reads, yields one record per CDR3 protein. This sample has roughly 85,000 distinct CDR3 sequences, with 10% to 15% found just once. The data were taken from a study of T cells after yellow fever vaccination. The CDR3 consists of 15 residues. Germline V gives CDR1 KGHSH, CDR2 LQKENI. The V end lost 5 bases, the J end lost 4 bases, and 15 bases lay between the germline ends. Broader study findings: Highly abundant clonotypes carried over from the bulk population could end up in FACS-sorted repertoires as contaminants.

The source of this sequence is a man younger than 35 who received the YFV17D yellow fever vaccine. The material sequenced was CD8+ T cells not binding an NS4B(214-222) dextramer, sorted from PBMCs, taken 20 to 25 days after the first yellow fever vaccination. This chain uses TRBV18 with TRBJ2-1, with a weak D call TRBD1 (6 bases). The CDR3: CASSNYRVGYNEQFF. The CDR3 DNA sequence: TGTGCCAGCTCAAATTACAGGGTCGGATACAATGAGCAGTTCTTC.